This is a list of T cell receptor beta chains from one sample in a study of blood T cell repertoires in COVID-19. Sequencing was performed with immunoSEQ multiplex PCR; in TCRdb, only in-frame clones are kept and a portion is missing. The data show 150,000 to 200,000 clones, approximately 90% seen once. Sequencing was performed on peripheral blood. The receptors were sampled from a young man who had recovered from COVID-19. Both conserved end residues are part of each CDR3. Each record gives: D gene, V gene, J gene, clone size, CDR3 protein, CDR3 DNA. The D gene is left open where the match is weak. Clone size is not always given. Where it is, it says once, few, many or a class for expanded clones.

>TRBD2|TRBV19|TRBJ2-1|.
CASSIGGGRVQFF
TGTGCCAGTAGTATAGGTGGCGGGAGGGTCCAGTTCTTC
>.|TRBV19|TRBJ1-5|few
CASEGQGQGPQHF
TGTGCCAGCGAGGGGCAGGGGCAGGGGCCCCAGCATTTT
>.|TRBV4-1|TRBJ2-2|.
CASMTTENTGELFF
TGCGCCAGCATGACAACAGAAAACACCGGGGAGCTGTTTTTT
>.|TRBV5-1|TRBJ2-1|.
CASRVSLRGNEQFF
TGCGCCAGCAGAGTAAGTCTTCGGGGAAATGAGCAGTTCTTC
>TRBD2|TRBV19|TRBJ2-5|once
CASSAGGRETQYF
TGTGCCAGTAGTGCGGGAGGGCGTGAGACCCAGTACTTC
>.|TRBV5-6|TRBJ1-4|.
CASSSIGHFNFATNEKLFF
TGTGCCAGCAGCTCAATCGGACATTTCAACTTTGCAACTAATGAAAAACTGTTTTTT
>.|TRBV28|TRBJ1-6|.
CATRFRGTYNSPLHF
TGTGCCACCCGTTTCCGAGGAACCTATAATTCACCCCTCCACTTT
>TRBD2|TRBV19|TRBJ2-1|.
CASSIGGANNEQFF
TGTGCCAGTAGCATCGGGGGGGCTAACAATGAGCAGTTCTTC
>TRBD1|TRBV27|TRBJ1-5|.
CASAPRDRAGQPQHF
TGTGCCAGCGCCCCCCGGGACAGGGCTGGTCAGCCCCAGCATTTT
>TRBD1|TRBV7-2|TRBJ2-7|.
CASSFLKTGVHEQYF
TGTGCCAGCAGCTTTCTCAAGACAGGGGTCCACGAGCAGTACTTC
>TRBD1|TRBV15|TRBJ1-5|.
CATSRPGQGNQPQHF
TGTGCCACCAGCAGACCGGGACAGGGCAATCAGCCCCAGCATTTT
>.|TRBV28|TRBJ2-3|.
CASSPSTDTQYF
TGTGCCAGCAGTCCTTCCACAGATACGCAGTATTTT
>TRBD2|TRBV4-3|TRBJ2-5|.
CASSPGLGSGAQYF
TGCGCCAGCAGCCCGGGACTAGGATCAGGGGCCCAGTACTTC
>TRBD1|TRBV19|TRBJ1-5|.
CASSIQTGSNQPQHF
TGTGCCAGTAGTATTCAGACAGGGAGCAATCAGCCCCAGCATTTT
>TRBD1|TRBV4-3|TRBJ1-4|.
CASSQVNTGASTNEKLFF
TGCGCCAGCAGCCAAGTGAATACAGGGGCTTCAACTAATGAAAAACTGTTTTTT
>.|TRBV6-4|TRBJ2-5|.
CASSDSSTPQETQYF
TGTGCCAGCAGTGACTCGAGCACTCCACAAGAGACCCAGTACTTC
>.|TRBV4-2|TRBJ2-7|.
CASSQDLTLQYF
TGTGCCAGCAGCCAAGATTTGACTCTCCAATACTTC
>.|TRBV15|TRBJ2-6|.
CATSRNRDTAGANVLTF
TGTGCCACCAGCAGAAACCGGGACACTGCGGGGGCCAACGTCCTGACTTTC
>.|TRBV19|TRBJ2-1|.
CASSQGYRALYNEQFF
TGTGCCAGTAGTCAGGGGTATAGGGCGCTTTACAATGAGCAGTTCTTC
>.|TRBV19|TRBJ2-4|.
CASSMGRGTVKNIQYF
TGTGCCAGTAGTATGGGTCGGGGGACGGTCAAAAACATTCAGTACTTC
>.|TRBV9|TRBJ2-1|.
CPSSVVGGAGSYNEQFF
TGTCCCAGCAGCGTAGTGGGGGGGGCAGGGTCCTACAATGAGCAGTTCTTC
>TRBD2|TRBV19|TRBJ2-1|.
CASSISQVLANNEQFF
TGTGCCAGTAGTATATCACAGGTACTAGCGAACAATGAGCAGTTCTTC
>.|TRBV11-2|TRBJ2-4|once
CASSSTTAAKNIQYF
TGTGCCAGCAGCTCCACGACAGCAGCCAAAAACATTCAGTACTTC
>.|TRBV9|TRBJ2-3|.
CASSALLGASTDTQYF
TGTGCCAGCAGCGCACTCTTGGGGGCTAGCACAGATACGCAGTATTTT
>.|TRBV19|TRBJ1-4|.
CASSIANRIEKLFF
TGTGCCAGTAGTATAGCGAACAGGATTGAAAAACTGTTTTTT
>.|TRBV30|TRBJ2-2|once
CAWSFGVSTGELFF
TGTGCCTGGAGTTTCGGAGTGTCCACCGGGGAGCTGTTTTTT
>.|TRBV5-8|TRBJ2-1|.
CASSLGPVSYNEQFF
TGTGCCAGCAGCTTGGGTCCTGTCTCCTACAATGAGCAGTTCTTC
>TRBD1|TRBV28|TRBJ1-3|.
CASSSYRGAGNTIYF
TGTGCCAGCAGTTCCTACAGGGGCGCAGGAAACACCATATATTTT
>.|TRBV4-3|TRBJ1-1|.
CASSQEYIQLGNTEAFF
TGCGCCAGCAGCCAAGAATATATACAGTTGGGGAACACTGAAGCTTTCTTT
>.|TRBV10-3|TRBJ2-2|.
CAISEPRAAGELFF
TGTGCCATCAGCGAGCCGAGAGCGGCCGGGGAGCTGTTTTTT
>.|TRBV7-8|TRBJ2-5|.
CASSLVSPEETQYF
TGTGCCAGCAGCTTAGTGTCTCCAGAAGAGACCCAGTACTTC
>.|TRBV10-3|TRBJ1-1|.
CAIRLDSLNTEAFF
TGTGCCATCAGGTTGGACAGCCTGAACACTGAAGCTTTCTTT
>.|TRBV5-4|TRBJ2-7|.
CASSSSGSYEQYF
TGTGCCAGCAGCTCAAGCGGGTCCTACGAGCAGTACTTC
>TRBD2|TRBV4-1|TRBJ2-3|.
CASSQPGLGTDTQYF
TGCGCCAGCAGCCAGCCGGGACTAGGGACAGATACGCAGTATTTT
>.|TRBV11-2|TRBJ1-4|.
CASSLHRVGEKLFF
TGTGCCAGCAGCCTACACAGGGTCGGGGAAAAACTGTTTTTT
>.|TRBV19|TRBJ2-2|.
CASSTLNTGELFF
TGTGCCAGTAGTACCCTGAACACCGGGGAGCTGTTTTTT
>.|TRBV6-2/TRBV6-3|TRBJ2-7|.
CASSYLEGSRYEQYF
TGTGCCAGCAGTTATCTAGAGGGAAGTCGGTACGAGCAGTACTTC
>TRBD1|TRBV29-1|TRBJ1-5|.
CSVGWGQGSNQPQHF
TGCAGCGTTGGGTGGGGACAGGGGAGCAATCAGCCCCAGCATTTT
>.|TRBV6-5|TRBJ2-3|.
CASTDFAARTDTQYF
TGTGCCAGCACGGACTTTGCGGCCAGAACAGATACGCAGTATTTT
>TRBD1|TRBV27|TRBJ1-2|.
CASSLSGTGSGYTF
TGTGCCAGCAGTTTATCAGGGACAGGGTCTGGCTACACCTTC
>.|TRBV29-1|TRBJ1-4|.
CSVGSEKLFF
TGCAGCGTTGGAAGCGAAAAACTGTTTTTT
>TRBD1|TRBV27|TRBJ1-1|.
CASKPGQVRSRQAFF
TGTGCCAGCAAACCGGGACAGGTGAGGAGTAGACAAGCTTTCTTT
>TRBD2|TRBV9|TRBJ2-3|.
CASSPGGAPTDTQYF
TGTGCCAGCAGCCCGGGGGGAGCACCCACAGATACGCAGTATTTT
>.|TRBV7-6|TRBJ1-2|.
CASSLASSPNYGYTF
TGTGCCAGCAGCTTAGCTTCGTCCCCTAACTATGGCTACACCTTC
>TRBD2|TRBV28|TRBJ2-3|once
CASGRGRRDTQYF
TGTGCCAGCGGGCGCGGGAGGAGAGATACGCAGTATTTT
>.|TRBV28|TRBJ2-1|.
CASSLKAVWGVGYNEQFF
TGTGCCAGCAGTTTAAAAGCTGTGTGGGGAGTAGGCTACAATGAGCAGTTCTTC
>.|TRBV25-1|TRBJ2-5|.
CASLDRGETQYF
TGTGCCAGTTTAGACCGAGGCGAGACCCAGTACTTC
>.|TRBV30|TRBJ2-5|.
CAWGGVETQYF
TGTGCCTGGGGCGGGGTAGAGACCCAGTACTTC
>.|TRBV4-3|TRBJ1-6|.
CASSLDSPLHF
TGCGCCAGCAGCCTCGATTCACCCCTCCACTTT
>.|TRBV12-3/TRBV12-4|TRBJ2-1|.
CASSSAGAKFF
TGTGCCAGCAGTTCAGCAGGGGCAAAGTTCTTC